Listed below are T cell receptor beta chains from one sample, sequenced in a study of shared clonotypes between healthy human individuals. Some clones are missing from TCRdb's copy, which holds only in-frame ones; the method was immunoSEQ multiplex PCR. Among hundreds of thousands of clones listed, approximately 90% were seen once. The sample taken for sequencing was naive CD8+ T cells sorted from blood. Receptors originate from a man aged 30-40 years in good health. The CDR3 runs from the conserved cysteine through the conserved F or W. D genes are given only for firm matches. Not all rows give a size; the values are once, few, many and, for expanded clones, a class.

D,V,J,size,DNA,CDR3
-,TRBV27,TRBJ1-1,few,TGTGCCAGCAGTACCCACAGAGACCCAGCCACTGAAGCTTTCTTT,CASSTHRDPATEAFF
TRBD2,TRBV29-1,TRBJ2-2,-,TGCAGCGTTGTAGGCCTAAGCGGGAAAGACGGGGAGCTGTTTTTT,CSVVGLSGKDGELFF
-,TRBV11-1,TRBJ2-4,-,TGTGCCAGCAGCTTACGACCTCTTGTTCCGACCGAAGGCAAAAACATTCAGTACTTC,CASSLRPLVPTEGKNIQYF
TRBD2,TRBV27,TRBJ2-7,-,TGTGCCAGCAGTTTCCTCGGGGGGGAGCAGTACTTC,CASSFLGGEQYF
-,TRBV4-1,TRBJ2-7,few,TGCGCCAGCAGCCAAGTCTCGGGCGTAGGCTACGAGCAGTACTTC,CASSQVSGVGYEQYF
-,TRBV9,TRBJ1-2,once,TGTGCCAGCAGCGGGGAACTTTTGGGTGGCTACACCTTC,CASSGELLGGYTF
-,TRBV15,TRBJ2-7,-,TGTGCCACCAGTCCAATAAGAAACTACGAGCAGTACTTC,CATSPIRNYEQYF
TRBD1,TRBV2,TRBJ1-5,-,TGTGCCAGCGGGCAGGGGGTCACTGGCAATCAGCCCCAGCATTTT,CASGQGVTGNQPQHF
TRBD1,TRBV27,TRBJ1-2,-,TGTGCCAGCAGTTTTATCCGGGACAGGGATCCATATGGCTACACCTTC,CASSFIRDRDPYGYTF
-,TRBV30,TRBJ2-3,-,TGTGCCTGGAGTGCCATAATTGCAGATACGCAGTATTTT,CAWSAIIADTQYF
TRBD1,TRBV29-1,TRBJ2-1,-,TGCAGCGTTGATTGGACAGGGACCAATGAGCAGTTCTTC,CSVDWTGTNEQFF
-,TRBV7-2,TRBJ1-5,-,TGTGCCAGCAGCTTAAGTCTTTATAGCAATCAGCCCCAGCATTTT,CASSLSLYSNQPQHF
-,TRBV2,TRBJ1-1,-,TGTGCCAGCTCGCGCTTCCCGAACACTGAAGCTTTCTTT,CASSRFPNTEAFF
TRBD1,TRBV10-2,TRBJ1-2,-,TGCGCCAGCAGTGAGGGCAGGGGGTCGGGCTACACCTTC,CASSEGRGSGYTF
TRBD2,TRBV11-3,TRBJ2-1,-,TGTGCCAGCAGCCAATTGACTAGCGGGAGTGTCAACAATGAGCAGTTCTTC,CASSQLTSGSVNNEQFF
TRBD1,TRBV6-1,TRBJ2-7,-,TGTGCCAGCAGTGAAAATGGACAGGGGACCTACGAGCAGTACTTC,CASSENGQGTYEQYF
-,TRBV29-1,TRBJ2-1,-,TGCAGCGTTGAGAGGGCCGCCGACAATGAGCAGTTCTTC,CSVERAADNEQFF
TRBD2,TRBV6-5,TRBJ2-5,-,TGTGCCACCTTAGCGGGAGGCGAAGAGACCCAGTACTTC,CATLAGGEETQYF
TRBD1,TRBV9,TRBJ2-3,-,TGTGCCAGCAGCGTAGAGGGACAGCACACAGATACGCAGTATTTT,CASSVEGQHTDTQYF
TRBD2,TRBV7-9,TRBJ2-1,-,TGTGCCAGCGGTACGGGTGCTAGCGGGAGTAATGAGCAGTTCTTC,CASGTGASGSNEQFF
-,TRBV7-9,TRBJ2-7,-,TGTGCCAGCAGCTTAGGCTTCAGGGGATATGCCGAGCAGTACTTC,CASSLGFRGYAEQYF
-,TRBV5-4,TRBJ2-1,-,TGTGCCAGCAGCTTGGCGGATACAGGGTCCGAGCAGTTCTTC,CASSLADTGSEQFF
-,TRBV13,TRBJ1-5,few,TGTGCCAGCAGCTCGGAAGGGGAGCCCCAGCATTTT,CASSSEGEPQHF
-,TRBV7-2,TRBJ2-1,-,TGTGCCAGCAGCTTAAGCGACAGGTCAACCTACAATGAGCAGTTCTTC,CASSLSDRSTYNEQFF
-,TRBV27,TRBJ1-5,-,TGTGCCAGCGGAGGTCAGCCCCAGCATTTT,CASGGQPQHF
-,TRBV9,TRBJ2-5,once,TGTGCCAGCAGCGTAGACGGGGTGTTCGAGACCCAGTACTTC,CASSVDGVFETQYF
TRBD2,TRBV27,TRBJ2-7,-,TGTGCCAGCAGTTTAAGCGGGGCCTACGAGCAGTACTTC,CASSLSGAYEQYF
TRBD2,TRBV7-8,TRBJ2-1,-,TGTGCCAGCAGCTTAGATGGGACTAGCTACGCCTACAATGAGCAGTTCTTC,CASSLDGTSYAYNEQFF